The clone carrying this TCR beta chain has a handful of counts. The data stem from a study of blood T cells in healthy people across ages. This CDR3 is 13 amino acids long. The V end lost 6 bases, the J end lost 6 bases, and 12 bases lay between the germline ends. The germline gives CDR1 SNHLY, CDR2 FYNNEI. Together with a sample-barcoded 5' primer, a J-beta primer mix was included in a second PCR lasting about 6 to 11 cycles. In TCRdb, the 5' RACE reads were re-called with MiXCR into one record per CDR3 protein. The sample includes a few hundred thousand distinct CDR3 sequences, approximately 27% of them seen just once.

The chain joins TRBV2 to TRBJ1-5, with D maybe TRBD1 (5 bases). The sample consisted of blood. The sequence was collected from a woman between 65 and 79 years old in good health. The CDR3 DNA reads as TGTGCCAGCAGAGGACAACCAACTCAGCCCCAGCATTTT. Translation gives CASRGQPTQPQHF.